The sequence of this TCR beta chain was determined in a study of Graves' ophthalmopathy and Graves' hyperthyroidism. Study-wide results and limits: Most thyroid clonotypes with frequency above 0.001 were detected in blood too.

About this clonotype: Antigen unknown.

In this cohort, patients with other autoimmune diseases, uncontrolled infections, pregnancy or lactation were excluded. PBMCs were isolated from a roughly 9 ml sample of fresh peripheral blood. Amplifying from RNA transcripts, the study obtained TCR beta CDR3 regions. Amplification began with first-round RT-PCR using HTBI primers, then second-round multiplex PCR was performed. TCRdb analysed the multiplex PCR reads with MiXCR anew, one entry per CDR3 protein. Of a few hundred thousand distinct CDR3 sequences listed, 15% are singletons. Sequencing was carried out using peripheral blood. This receptor was identified in a woman younger than 35 with stable Graves' hyperthyroidism.

DNA of the CDR3: TGCAGTGCCCCGAACAGGGATTCTAGCTACACCTTC. This gives the protein CSAPNRDSSYTF. V is TRBV20-1 and J is TRBJ1-2, with a weak D call TRBD1 (6 bases). The CDR3 length is 12 residues. The germline V gene has CDR1 DFQATT and CDR2 SNEGSKA (reference sequence). The germline V and J ends were trimmed by 6 bases and 9 bases, with 17 bases remaining between them.